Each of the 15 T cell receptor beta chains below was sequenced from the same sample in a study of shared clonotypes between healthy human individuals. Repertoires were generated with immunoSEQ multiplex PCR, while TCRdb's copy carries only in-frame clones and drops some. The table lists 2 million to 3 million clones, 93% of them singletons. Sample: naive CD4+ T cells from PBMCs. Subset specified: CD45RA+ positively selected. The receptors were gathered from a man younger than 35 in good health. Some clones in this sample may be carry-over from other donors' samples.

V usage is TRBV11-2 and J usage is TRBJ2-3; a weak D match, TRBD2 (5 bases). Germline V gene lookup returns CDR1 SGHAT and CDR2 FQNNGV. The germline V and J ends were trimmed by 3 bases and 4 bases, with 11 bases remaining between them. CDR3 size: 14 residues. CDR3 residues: CASSFGGAADTQYF. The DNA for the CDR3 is TGTGCCAGCAGCTTCGGAGGAGCTGCAGATACGCAGTATTTT.

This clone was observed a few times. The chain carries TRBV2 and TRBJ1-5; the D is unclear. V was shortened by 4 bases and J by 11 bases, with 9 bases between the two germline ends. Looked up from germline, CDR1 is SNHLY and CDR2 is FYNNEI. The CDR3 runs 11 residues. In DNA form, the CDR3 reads TGTGCCAGCAGTGGTGGAGCGGCCCAGCATTTT. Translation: CASSGGAAQHF.

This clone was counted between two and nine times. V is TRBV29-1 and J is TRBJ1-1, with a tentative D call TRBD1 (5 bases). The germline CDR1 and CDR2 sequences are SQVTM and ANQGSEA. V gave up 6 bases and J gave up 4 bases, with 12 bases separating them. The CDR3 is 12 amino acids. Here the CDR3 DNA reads TGCAGCGTGCCGAAGAGGGGCACTGAAGCTTTCTTT. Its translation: CSVPKRGTEAFF.

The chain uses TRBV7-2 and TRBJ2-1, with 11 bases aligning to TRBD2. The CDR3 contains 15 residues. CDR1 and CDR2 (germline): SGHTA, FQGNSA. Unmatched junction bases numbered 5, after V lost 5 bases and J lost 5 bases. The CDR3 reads CASSPRGLADNEQFF. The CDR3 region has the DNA TGTGCCAGCAGCCCTAGGGGACTAGCGGACAATGAGCAGTTCTTC. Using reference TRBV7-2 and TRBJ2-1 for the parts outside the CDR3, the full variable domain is GAGVSQSPSNKVTEKGKDVELRCDPISGHTALYWYRQSLGQGLEFLIYFQGNSAPDKSGLPSDRFSAERTGGSVSTLTIQRTQQEDSAVYLCASSPRGLADNEQFFGPGTRLTVL.

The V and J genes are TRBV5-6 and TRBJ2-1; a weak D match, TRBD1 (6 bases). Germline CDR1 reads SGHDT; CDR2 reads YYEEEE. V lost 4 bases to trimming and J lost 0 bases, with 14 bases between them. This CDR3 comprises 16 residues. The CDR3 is CASSPNTGSSYNEQFF. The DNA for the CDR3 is TGTGCCAGCAGCCCAAATACAGGGTCCTCCTACAATGAGCAGTTCTTC.

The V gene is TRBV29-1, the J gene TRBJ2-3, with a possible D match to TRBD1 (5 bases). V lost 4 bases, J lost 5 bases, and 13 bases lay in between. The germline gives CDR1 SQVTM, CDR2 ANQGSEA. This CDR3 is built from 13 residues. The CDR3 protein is CSVAGFIKDTQYF. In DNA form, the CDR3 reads TGCAGCGTTGCAGGGTTTATTAAAGATACGCAGTATTTT.

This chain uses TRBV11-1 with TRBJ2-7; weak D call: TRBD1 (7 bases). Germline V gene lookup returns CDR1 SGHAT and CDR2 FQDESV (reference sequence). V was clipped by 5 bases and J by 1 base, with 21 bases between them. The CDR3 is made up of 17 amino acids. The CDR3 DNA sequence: TGTGCCAGCAGCCCCGGGACAGCCGGGAGACTGTCCTACGAGCAGTACTTC. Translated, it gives CASSPGTAGRLSYEQYF.

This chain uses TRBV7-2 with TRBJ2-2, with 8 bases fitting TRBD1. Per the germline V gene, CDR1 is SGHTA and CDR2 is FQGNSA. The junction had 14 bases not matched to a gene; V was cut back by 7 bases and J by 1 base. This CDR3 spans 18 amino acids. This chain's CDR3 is CASTLSPPGQENTGELFF. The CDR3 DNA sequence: TGTGCCAGCACCCTAAGTCCCCCGGGACAGGAGAACACCGGGGAGCTGTTTTTT.

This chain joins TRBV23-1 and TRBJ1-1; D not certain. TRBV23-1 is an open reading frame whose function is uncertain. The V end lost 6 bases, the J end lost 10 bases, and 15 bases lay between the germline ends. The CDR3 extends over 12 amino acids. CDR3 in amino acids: CASSQALGRAFF. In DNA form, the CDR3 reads TGCGCCAGCAGCCAAGCACTGGGTAGAGCTTTCTTT.

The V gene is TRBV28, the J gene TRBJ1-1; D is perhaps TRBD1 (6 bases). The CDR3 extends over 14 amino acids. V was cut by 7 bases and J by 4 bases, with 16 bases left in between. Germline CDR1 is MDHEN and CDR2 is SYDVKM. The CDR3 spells CASIVGRGRTEAFF. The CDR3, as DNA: TGTGCCAGCATCGTTGGCCGGGGGCGCACTGAAGCTTTCTTT.

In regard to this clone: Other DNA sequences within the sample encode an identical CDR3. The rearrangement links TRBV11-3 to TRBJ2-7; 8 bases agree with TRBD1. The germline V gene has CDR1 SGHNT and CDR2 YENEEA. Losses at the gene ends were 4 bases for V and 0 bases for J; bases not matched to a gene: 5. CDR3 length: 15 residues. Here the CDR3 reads CASSSGQGSSYEQYF. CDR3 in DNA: TGTGCCAGCAGCTCAGGACAGGGAAGCTCCTACGAGCAGTACTTC.

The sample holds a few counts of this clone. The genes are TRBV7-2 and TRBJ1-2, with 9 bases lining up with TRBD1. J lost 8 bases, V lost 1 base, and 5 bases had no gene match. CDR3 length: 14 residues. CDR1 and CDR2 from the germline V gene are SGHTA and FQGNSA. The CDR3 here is CASSLVGQGPGYTF. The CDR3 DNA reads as TGTGCCAGCAGCTTAGTAGGACAGGGGCCGGGCTACACCTTC. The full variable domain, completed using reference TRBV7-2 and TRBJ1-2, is GAGVSQSPSNKVTEKGKDVELRCDPISGHTALYWYRQSLGQGLEFLIYFQGNSAPDKSGLPSDRFSAERTGGSVSTLTIQRTQQEDSAVYLCASSLVGQGPGYTFGSGTRLTVV.

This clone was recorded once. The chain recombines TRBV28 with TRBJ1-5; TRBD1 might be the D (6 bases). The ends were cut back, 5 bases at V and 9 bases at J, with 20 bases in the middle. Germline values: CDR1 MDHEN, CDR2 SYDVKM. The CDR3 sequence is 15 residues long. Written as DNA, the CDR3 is TGTGCCAGCAGTCCCCCGGGGGCGACCGGGGGGCCCCAGCATTTT. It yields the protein CASSPPGATGGPQHF.

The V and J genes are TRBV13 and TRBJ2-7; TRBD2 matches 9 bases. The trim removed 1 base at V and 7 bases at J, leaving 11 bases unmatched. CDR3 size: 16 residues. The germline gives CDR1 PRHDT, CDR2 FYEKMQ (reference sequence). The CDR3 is CASSLAPGLAGGEQYF. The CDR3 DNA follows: TGTGCCAGCAGCTTAGCTCCGGGACTAGCTGGCGGGGAGCAGTACTTC.

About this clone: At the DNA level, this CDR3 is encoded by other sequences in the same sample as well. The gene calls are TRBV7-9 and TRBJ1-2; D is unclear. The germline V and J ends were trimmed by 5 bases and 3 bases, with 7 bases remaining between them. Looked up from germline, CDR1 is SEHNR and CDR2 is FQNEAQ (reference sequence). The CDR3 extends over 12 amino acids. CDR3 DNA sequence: TGTGCCAGCAGCCGCAGCGACTATGGCTACACCTTC. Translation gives CASSRSDYGYTF.